A selection of T cell receptor beta chains follows, all from one sample in a study of T cells in Graves' hyperthyroidism and ophthalmopathy. TCRdb used MiXCR to reprocess the multiplex PCR reads, holding one entry per CDR3 protein. The repertoire holds around 290,000 distinct CDR3 sequences, with approximately 13% as singletons. Sequenced input: blood. The receptors stem from a middle-aged woman with Graves' hyperthyroidism. Both conserved end residues are part of each CDR3. A D gene is named only where the DNA matches it firmly. Rows may omit the clone size; those that give it use once, few, many or a size class.

clone_size d_call j_call v_call cdr3_aa cdr3_nt
many NA TRBJ1-4 TRBV3-1 CASSLTGTTNEKLFF TGTGCCAGCAGCCTCACGGGTACAACTAATGAAAAACTGTTTTTT
NA NA TRBJ2-7 TRBV15 CATSRPPGQGGTYEQYF TGTGCCACCAGCAGACCTCCGGGGCAGGGCGGCACCTACGAGCAGTACTTC
many NA TRBJ1-2 TRBV6-5 CASSYSEGVLSYYGYTF TGTGCCAGCAGTTACTCGGAGGGGGTATTGTCTTACTATGGCTACACCTTC
many NA TRBJ2-1 TRBV5-6 CASSLVPNEQFF TGTGCCAGCAGCTTAGTTCCCAATGAGCAGTTCTTC
many NA TRBJ2-3 TRBV28 CATTGLRGTDTQYF TGTGCCACCACCGGGCTTCGGGGCACAGATACGCAGTATTTT
many NA TRBJ1-1 TRBV6-2/TRBV6-3 CASSADSRMNTEAFF TGTGCCAGCAGTGCGGACAGCCGGATGAACACTGAAGCTTTCTTT
many NA TRBJ1-5 TRBV19 CASSIGAGTVPSQPQHF TGTGCCAGTAGTATAGGGGCAGGGACTGTCCCCAGTCAGCCCCAGCATTTT
many NA TRBJ2-1 TRBV5-1 CASSFYGTVGEQFF TGCGCCAGCAGCTTTTACGGGACCGTTGGTGAGCAGTTCTTC
NA TRBD1 TRBJ1-4 TRBV24-1 CATSDSGQGDEKLFF TGTGCCACCAGTGATTCAGGACAGGGGGATGAAAAACTGTTTTTT
few NA TRBJ1-4 TRBV18 CASSPLGGDEKLFF TGTGCCAGCTCACCATTGGGGGGCGATGAAAAACTGTTTTTT
NA NA TRBJ1-2 TRBV12-3/TRBV12-4 CASTQAKTRGGYGYTF TGTGCCAGCACTCAAGCGAAGACCCGAGGCGGCTATGGCTACACCTTC
many NA TRBJ2-7 TRBV7-2 CASSLNLGMAEQYF TGTGCCAGCAGCCTAAACTTAGGGATGGCCGAGCAGTACTTC
many NA TRBJ1-5 TRBV5-1 CASSLGHSGNQPQHF TGCGCCAGCAGCCTGGGTCACAGCGGCAATCAGCCCCAGCATTTT
few NA TRBJ2-7 TRBV10-3 CAIAGRVGISYEQYF TGTGCCATCGCGGGACGGGTCGGGATTTCCTACGAGCAGTACTTC
many TRBD1 TRBJ1-4 TRBV14 CASSRNRGGEKLFF TGTGCCAGCAGCCGAAACAGGGGTGGCGAAAAACTGTTTTTT
many NA TRBJ2-7 TRBV7-8 CASSLAGDGVSSYEQYF TGTGCCAGCAGCTTAGCGGGCGACGGGGTCAGTTCCTACGAGCAGTACTTC
many TRBD2 TRBJ2-5 TRBV3-1 CASSPGTSGRGWETQYF TGTGCCAGCAGCCCCGGGACTAGCGGGAGAGGGTGGGAGACCCAGTACTTC
NA TRBD1 TRBJ1-5 TRBV6-1 CASSGPPGTGEGNQPQHF TGTGCCAGCAGTGGGCCTCCCGGGACAGGGGAAGGCAATCAGCCCCAGCATTTT
many TRBD2 TRBJ2-1 TRBV14 CASSLGGPGNEQFF TGTGCCAGCAGCCTGGGAGGGCCGGGCAATGAGCAGTTCTTC
many NA TRBJ2-2 TRBV3-1 CASSQGTVTGELFF TGTGCCAGCAGCCAGGGGACCGTCACCGGGGAGCTGTTTTTT
many TRBD1 TRBJ1-3 TRBV29-1 CSVVGQGSGNTIYF TGCAGCGTTGTAGGACAGGGCTCTGGAAACACCATATATTTT
NA TRBD2 TRBJ2-3 TRBV4-1 CASSQASAGGTDTQYF TGCGCCAGCAGCCAAGCATCGGCGGGGGGCACAGATACGCAGTATTTT
many NA TRBJ2-7 TRBV30 CAWSRDTYEQYF TGTGCCTGGAGTCGTGACACCTACGAGCAGTACTTC
many NA TRBJ1-4 TRBV28 CASGDGRDEKLFF TGTGCCAGCGGGGACGGACGGGATGAAAAACTGTTTTTT
NA NA TRBJ2-1 TRBV9 CASSVVGDPYSEQFF TGTGCCAGCAGCGTAGTTGGTGACCCCTACAGTGAGCAGTTCTTC
many TRBD2 TRBJ2-3 TRBV7-3 CASSSGLAGTDTQYF TGTGCCAGCAGCTCGGGACTAGCGGGAACAGATACGCAGTATTTT
NA NA TRBJ1-5 TRBV3-1 CASSQGQSILNQPQHF TGTGCCAGCAGCCAAGGACAGTCCATCCTCAATCAGCCCCAGCATTTT
many NA TRBJ2-7 TRBV10-3 CAISDGPTLHEQYF TGTGCCATCAGTGATGGCCCGACCCTCCACGAGCAGTACTTC
many NA TRBJ1-1 TRBV5-4 CASSWGLPLGSLNTEAFF TGTGCCAGCAGCTGGGGCCTCCCCTTAGGCAGCCTTAACACTGAAGCTTTCTTT
many TRBD1 TRBJ2-7 TRBV7-9 CASSERQGPYEQYF TGTGCCAGCAGCGAAAGACAGGGACCCTACGAGCAGTACTTC
many TRBD2 TRBJ2-3 TRBV15 CATSRDPLAGVLRVTDTQYF TGTGCCACCAGCAGAGATCCCCTAGCGGGAGTCCTCCGGGTCACAGATACGCAGTATTTT
many NA TRBJ2-7 TRBV18 CASSPNDSGEQYF TGTGCCAGCTCACCGAATGACTCGGGCGAGCAGTACTTC
many NA TRBJ2-7 TRBV10-3 CAISGPAGGRPYEQYF TGTGCCATCAGTGGCCCCGCGGGTGGACGCCCCTACGAGCAGTACTTC
NA TRBD2 TRBJ2-7 TRBV7-6 CASSLEGLAGEGLYEQYF TGTGCCAGCAGCTTAGAGGGACTAGCGGGAGAGGGCTTGTACGAGCAGTACTTC
few NA TRBJ2-1 TRBV5-6 CASSSIFYNEQFF TGTGCCAGCAGCTCCATTTTCTACAATGAGCAGTTCTTC
few TRBD1 TRBJ2-1 TRBV20-1 CSAGETGTGFDEQFF TGCAGTGCGGGAGAAACCGGGACAGGGTTCGATGAGCAGTTCTTC
many TRBD1 TRBJ2-7 TRBV12-3/TRBV12-4 CASSPHSDRGWQYF TGTGCCAGCAGTCCACACTCAGACAGGGGATGGCAGTACTTC
few NA TRBJ2-2 TRBV29-1 CSGRIGQVNTGELFF TGCAGCGGCCGGATAGGGCAGGTGAACACCGGGGAGCTGTTTTTT
few TRBD2 TRBJ2-3 TRBV20-1 CSARLAGGPRADTQYF TGCAGTGCTAGACTAGCGGGAGGGCCGAGGGCAGATACGCAGTATTTT
many NA TRBJ2-7 TRBV2 CATARDEQYF TGTGCCACCGCAAGGGACGAGCAGTACTTC
many NA TRBJ2-1 TRBV5-1 CASSFSNPNEQFF TGCGCCAGCAGCTTCAGCAACCCCAATGAGCAGTTCTTC
few TRBD1 TRBJ1-2 TRBV6-1 CASTDRVLQRYGYTF TGTGCCAGCACGGACAGGGTTCTTCAGCGGTATGGCTACACCTTC
few NA TRBJ1-4 TRBV5-4 CASSLGTENEKLFF TGTGCCAGCAGCTTGGGGACAGAGAATGAAAAACTGTTTTTT
many TRBD1 TRBJ1-2 TRBV6-1 CASNKHRDRGGGYTF TGTGCCAGCAACAAACACCGGGACAGGGGAGGTGGCTACACCTTC
many TRBD1 TRBJ1-5 TRBV11-3 CASSLEGEGGQGTQPQHF TGTGCCAGCAGCTTAGAGGGGGAGGGGGGACAGGGGACTCAGCCCCAGCATTTT
NA NA TRBJ2-5 TRBV29-1 CSVGRAQETQYF TGCAGCGTTGGTCGGGCTCAAGAGACCCAGTACTTC